This TCR beta chain was captured in a study of blood T cell repertoires in COVID-19. On the study more broadly: Material from acute and convalescent COVID-19 was sourced from the United States, Italy and Spain.

CDR3 length: 17 residues. The ends lost 4 bases at V and 4 bases at J; junction bases unmatched: 15. Looked up from germline, CDR1 is MDHEN and CDR2 is SYDVKM. Per the original methods: Amplification of reference gene primers was used by the study to estimate nucleated cell counts. The table came from immunoSEQ multiplex PCR; TCRdb's copy has only in-frame clones and leaves some out. Clone size and V and J calls were adopted from that table, with D and trimming inferred from the DNA. The sample shows 9,700 or so clones, 75% to 90% of them seen only once. The material sequenced was peripheral blood. The genes are TRBV28 and TRBJ1-1; 7 nucleotides align to TRBD1. This TCR was recovered from a man aged 70 or older with active COVID-19. The CDR3 spells CASSYRFRGASRTEAFF. CDR3 sequence (DNA): TGTGCCAGCAGTTATAGGTTCAGGGGGGCCTCTCGCACTGAAGCTTTCTTT.